Detailed here is one T cell receptor beta chain. This sample stems from a study of blood T cell repertoires in COVID-19. Study information: T cells, B-cell-depleted T cells, or PBMCs provided the cDNA or gDNA that served as material.

CDR3 length equals 15 residues. Trimming removed 4 bases from V and 5 bases from J; junction bases left unmatched: 10. From germline, CDR1 is LGHNA and CDR2 YNFKEQ. Measured with immunoSEQ multiplex PCR; TCRdb has only the in-frame clones, and not every one. The table lists hundreds of thousands of clones, 88% of them singletons. The sample was peripheral blood. The origin of this receptor is a woman aged 50 to 60 with active or convalescent COVID-19. The chain links TRBV4-2 to TRBJ1-2; TRBD1 matches at 7 bases. Written as DNA, the CDR3 is TGTGCCAGCAGCCCCCAAACGACAGGGAGGTATGGCTACACCTTC. Translated: CASSPQTTGRYGYTF.